What follows are 30 T cell receptor beta chains derived from one specimen sequenced in a study of T cells in Graves' hyperthyroidism and ophthalmopathy. TCR beta CDR3 region amplification was performed from RNA transcripts. In the first-round RT-PCR of the TCR CDR3, the HTBI primer set was used. TCRdb passed the multiplex PCR reads through MiXCR, listing each CDR3 protein once. The data contain about 640,000 distinct CDR3 sequences, about a fifth of them singletons. The specimen sequenced was blood. The receptor source for this set is a man aged 30 to 45 with Graves' ophthalmopathy.

This clonotype was recorded many times. The rearrangement uses TRBV5-1 and TRBJ2-5, with D possibly matching TRBD2 (5 bases). Germline lookup yields CDR1 SGHRS and CDR2 YFSETQ. V gave up 2 bases and J gave up 0 bases, with 11 bases separating them. This CDR3 is 15 amino acids long. In nucleotides, the CDR3 is TGCGCCAGCAGCTTAAGAGGCGGGTACCAAGAGACCCAGTACTTC. Translated, it gives CASSLRGGYQETQYF.

The rearrangement joins TRBV3-1 to TRBJ2-7; no firm D call. There are 15 residues in the CDR3. In germline, CDR1 is LGHDT, CDR2 YNNKEL (reference sequence). V dropped 0 bases and J dropped 3 bases, with 12 bases sitting between them. The CDR3 is CASSQDAYRNYEQYF. CDR3 DNA: TGTGCCAGCAGCCAAGATGCGTACCGAAACTACGAGCAGTACTTC.

This rearrangement joins TRBV20-1 to TRBJ2-7; D perhaps matches TRBD1 (5 bases). Germline assignment: CDR1 DFQATT and CDR2 SNEGSKA (reference sequence). V lost 5 bases, J lost 4 bases, and 15 bases lay in between. This CDR3 region has 13 residues. CDR3 loop: CSALQGLGYEQYF. CDR3 in DNA: TGCAGTGCTCTTCAGGGCCTGGGATACGAGCAGTACTTC.

The CDR3: CASSPRDGSSYNSPLHF. For the CDR3, the DNA is TGTGCCAGCAGTCCAAGGGACGGAAGCTCCTATAATTCACCCCTCCACTTT. V gene TRBV6-1 combines with J gene TRBJ1-6; D is perhaps TRBD1 (5 bases). The germline V and J ends were trimmed by 5 bases and 0 bases, with 14 bases remaining between them. Germline CDR1 reads MNHNS; CDR2 reads SASEGT. This CDR3 spans 17 amino acids.

This sequence joins TRBV4-1 and TRBJ2-2, with no clear D. The ends were cut back, 4 bases at V and 4 bases at J, with 10 bases in the middle. Germline-derived CDR1 and CDR2 are MGHRA and YSYEKL. The CDR3 extends over 14 amino acids. The CDR3 protein is CASSRYGPTGELFF. The CDR3, as DNA: TGCGCCAGCAGCCGATACGGCCCCACCGGGGAGCTGTTTTTT.

J is TRBJ2-1 and V is TRBV24-1; possibly TRBD1 for D (6 bases). The CDR3 consists of 16 residues. V dropped 4 bases and J dropped 3 bases, with 15 bases sitting between them. CDR1 is KGHDR and CDR2 is SFDVKD in the germline V gene. CDR3 bases: TGTGCCACCAGTGAGCACAGGGCACCACACTACAATGAGCAGTTCTTC. It is translated as CATSEHRAPHYNEQFF.

This clonotype was seen a single time. The gene calls are TRBV9 and TRBJ2-1, with 10 nucleotides matching TRBD2. The CDR3 extends over 15 amino acids. Germline lookup yields CDR1 SGDLS and CDR2 YYNGEE. Unmatched junction bases numbered 1, after V lost 0 bases and J lost 4 bases. The CDR3 nucleotides read TGTGCCAGCAGCGTAGAAGCGGGAGGGTACAATGAGCAGTTCTTC. This encodes CASSVEAGGYNEQFF.

The chain couples TRBV5-6 to TRBJ2-1; 10 bases line up with TRBD2. Per germline, CDR1 SGHDT and CDR2 YYEEEE. The ends lost 2 bases at V and 8 bases at J; junction bases unmatched: 7. CDR3 length: 15 residues. CDR3: CASSFGEREGDEQFF. CDR3 sequence (DNA): TGTGCCAGCAGCTTTGGGGAGCGGGAGGGAGATGAGCAGTTCTTC.

This clonotype showed up just a few times. The chain recombines TRBV20-1 with TRBJ2-2, with 13 nucleotides matching TRBD2. V was pared by 6 bases and J by 6 bases, with 4 bases of the junction left unmatched. There are 14 residues in the CDR3. Per germline, CDR1 DFQATT and CDR2 SNEGSKA (reference sequence). CDR3 in DNA: TGCAGTGCCACCGGGACTAGCGGGGCCGGGGAGCTGTTTTTT. This codes for CSATGTSGAGELFF.

The table lists this clonotype with a count of one. One end of the junction varies from germline; a read error may be responsible. The CDR3 DNA is TGTGCCAGCAGCCTTATGGTTAGCAATCAGCTCCAGCATTTT. Amino acid sequence: CASSLMVSNQLQHF. The V gene is TRBV7-2, the J gene TRBJ1-5; D gene unclear. The CDR3 runs 14 residues. CDR1 SGHTA and CDR2 FQGNSA come from the germline V gene.

This clonotype has at least ten counts. This chain joins TRBV5-1 and TRBJ2-3; no definite D call. V was cut by 1 base and J by 0 bases, with 9 bases left in between. This CDR3 has 15 residues. The germline V gene encodes CDR1 SGHRS and CDR2 YFSETQ. DNA of the CDR3: TGCGCCAGCAGCTTGAACTACCTTAGCACAGATACGCAGTATTTT. Translating it yields CASSLNYLSTDTQYF.

V gene TRBV7-2 combines with J gene TRBJ1-5; no clear D gene. The germline V gene has CDR1 SGHTA and CDR2 FQGNSA. The CDR3 is made up of 13 amino acids. Trimming cost V 1 base and J 9 bases, with 10 bases left between them. The CDR3, as DNA: TGTGCCAGCAGCTTAGGGAGTTCTGGGCCCCAGCATTTT. This codes for CASSLGSSGPQHF.

The chain is built from TRBV6-5 and TRBJ2-6; D uncertain. The CDR3 extends over 14 amino acids. The germline gives CDR1 MNHEY, CDR2 SVGAGI. V lost 4 bases and J lost 1, with 5 bases in between. CDR3 DNA sequence: TGTGCCAGCAGTTTACAGTCTGGGGCCAACGTCCTGACTTTC. Protein: CASSLQSGANVLTF.

The chain combines TRBV5-1 with TRBJ2-1; 9 bases are a match to TRBD2. This CDR3 is built from 16 residues. With V trimmed by 0 bases and J by 8 bases, 9 bases remained unmatched. In germline, CDR1 is SGHRS, CDR2 YFSETQ. This CDR3 is CASSLVGKREVDEQFF. The CDR3 DNA reads TGCGCCAGCAGCTTGGTGGGGAAGCGGGAGGTAGATGAGCAGTTCTTC.

This clonotype was found many times. The V call is TRBV28, the J call TRBJ2-1, with 7 bases matching TRBD2. J lost 3 bases, V lost 5 bases, and 4 bases had no gene match. The CDR3 is made up of 14 amino acids. Germline lookup yields CDR1 MDHEN and CDR2 SYDVKM. The CDR3 DNA reads as TGTGCCAGCAGTGGGGGGGAGGGCTACAATGAGCAGTTCTTC. It yields the protein CASSGGEGYNEQFF.

This clonotype was seen more than once but under ten times. The rearrangement links TRBV28 to TRBJ2-7; 7 positions match TRBD1. The CDR3 totals 13 residues. V lost 5 bases and J lost 3; bases outside the gene matches: 4. Germline CDR1 is MDHEN and CDR2 is SYDVKM. The CDR3: CASSMTGNYEQYF. CDR3 in DNA: TGTGCCAGCAGTATGACAGGGAACTACGAGCAGTACTTC.

CDR3 in DNA: TGTGCCATCAGTGAGTCGGTGGGGGCAGGCTATGGCTACACCTTC. It encodes CAISESVGAGYGYTF. The chain couples TRBV10-3 to TRBJ1-2, with TRBD1 as a possible D gene (6 bases). CDR3 length: 15 residues. The ends were cut back, 0 bases at V and 4 bases at J, with 12 bases in the middle. CDR1 ENHRY and CDR2 SYGVKD come from the germline V gene.

The rearrangement joins TRBV24-1 to TRBJ2-3; D gene unclear. Germline assignment: CDR1 KGHDR and CDR2 SFDVKD. V lost 8 bases and J 2 bases, leaving 10 bases between the germline ends. The CDR3 is 13 amino acids. The CDR3 here is CATNGQDTDTQYF. For the CDR3, the DNA is TGTGCCACCAATGGTCAGGACACAGATACGCAGTATTTT.

The chain carries TRBV2 and TRBJ2-1; D unclear. This CDR3 is 15 amino acids long. Trimming removed 4 bases from V and 0 bases from J, with 10 bases in between. From germline, CDR1 is SNHLY and CDR2 FYNNEI. In DNA, the CDR3 is TGTGCCAGCAGTGCTCAGGTGATCTCCTACAATGAGCAGTTCTTC. Translated, it gives CASSAQVISYNEQFF.

The chain carries TRBV9 and TRBJ2-1, with 14 nucleotides matching TRBD2. This CDR3 region has 19 residues. V trimming: 4 bases; J trimming: 2 bases; junction bases outside the gene matches: 11. Germline V lookup: CDR1 SGDLS, CDR2 YYNGEE. The CDR3 loop reads CASSPRGLAGAGPYNEQFF. The CDR3 DNA reads as TGTGCCAGCAGCCCTAGGGGACTAGCGGGAGCCGGGCCCTACAATGAGCAGTTCTTC.

About this clonotype: The germline gene is not matched at one end of the junction; a read error may be the cause. This sequence joins TRBV7-9 and TRBJ2-5, with unresolved D. In germline, CDR1 is SEHNR, CDR2 FQNEAQ (reference sequence). CDR3 length equals 14 residues. DNA for the CDR3: TGTGCCAGCAGTCCAACTCCCCAGCAAGGGACCCAGTACTTC. Protein: CASSPTPQQGTQYF.

This clonotype was counted between two and nine times. The chain carries TRBV20-1 and TRBJ2-3; weak D call: TRBD1 (5 bases). The CDR3 runs 16 residues. V was shortened by 3 bases and J by 2 bases, with 18 bases between the two germline ends. Germline CDR1 DFQATT, CDR2 SNEGSKA (reference sequence). This chain's CDR3 is CSASFGRMTVTDTQYF. DNA of the CDR3: TGCAGTGCTAGTTTTGGTCGGATGACAGTCACAGATACGCAGTATTTT.

This clonotype appeared a few times. V is TRBV24-1 and J is TRBJ2-4; the D gene is possibly TRBD1 (6 bases). Germline V gives CDR1 KGHDR, CDR2 SFDVKD. Trimming cost V 4 bases and J 7 bases, with 10 bases left between them. This CDR3 is 13 amino acids long. DNA for the CDR3: TGTGCCACCAGTGAGTCAGGGGTGAACATTCAGTACTTC. It translates to CATSESGVNIQYF.

This clonotype was seen only a few times. The rearrangement uses TRBV10-3 and TRBJ2-3, with a possible D match to TRBD1 (6 bases). The CDR3 is 18 residues long. V lost 2 bases to trimming and J lost 7 bases, with 25 bases between them. The V gene's germline CDR1 is ENHRY and CDR2 SYGVKD. The CDR3 sequence: CAISERGGRGRVENTQYF. CDR3 nucleotide sequence: TGTGCCATCAGTGAGAGAGGGGGACGCGGCAGGGTAGAGAATACGCAGTATTTT.

The chain recombines TRBV6-1 with TRBJ1-3; D may be TRBD1 (6 bases). The CDR3 consists of 15 residues. Germline values: CDR1 MNHNS, CDR2 SASEGT. V was shortened by 7 bases and J by 3 bases, with 16 bases between the two germline ends. The CDR3 region has the DNA TGTGCCAGCAACCCGAGAAAGGGGGTTGGAAACACCATATATTTT. Its protein is CASNPRKGVGNTIYF.

The V and J genes are TRBV19 and TRBJ2-1; D possibly corresponds to TRBD1 (6 bases). The V gene lost 3 bases and the J gene lost 9 bases, with 18 bases spanning the gap. Germline CDR1 reads LNHDA; CDR2 reads SQIVND (reference sequence). The CDR3 covers 15 residues. The CDR3 protein is CASSMGATFRREQFF. CDR3 bases: TGTGCCAGTAGTATGGGGGCTACCTTCAGGCGTGAGCAGTTCTTC.

This clonotype was seen a handful of times. V and J are TRBV5-1 and TRBJ2-2; 8 positions agree with TRBD1. V shed 9 bases, J shed 0 bases, and the junction held 7 bases outside the gene matches. Germline V gene sequence: CDR1 SGHRS, CDR2 YFSETQ. The CDR3 has 15 amino acids. The CDR3 nucleotides read TGCGCCACCATGACAGGGGCAACGAACACCGGGGAGCTGTTTTTT. It specifies CATMTGATNTGELFF.

This clonotype has ten or more counts. The chain has TRBV11-2 and TRBJ2-1; tentatively, D is TRBD2 (5 bases). Germline V gene sequence: CDR1 SGHAT, CDR2 FQNNGV. The ends were cut back, 10 bases at V and 6 bases at J, with 16 bases in the middle. There are 13 residues in the CDR3. The CDR3 DNA reads TGTGCCACCTCACAAACTAGAGGCAATGAGCAGTTCTTC. This translates into CATSQTRGNEQFF.

The sample holds a few counts of this clonotype. The V call is TRBV19, the J call TRBJ1-5; no clear D gene. CDR1 and CDR2 from the germline V gene are LNHDA and SQIVND (reference sequence). Trimming cost V 6 bases and J 6 bases, with 21 bases left between them. The CDR3 totals 16 residues. CDR3 amino acids: CASSPLTRMGGQPQHF. CDR3 DNA sequence: TGTGCCAGTAGCCCACTGACGAGGATGGGAGGTCAGCCCCAGCATTTT.

The rearrangement uses TRBV20-1 and TRBJ2-5, with D perhaps matching TRBD1 or TRBD2 (5 bases each). This CDR3 has 14 residues. Per the germline V gene, CDR1 is DFQATT and CDR2 is SNEGSKA (reference sequence). V was clipped by 8 bases and J by 4 bases, with 20 bases between them. The CDR3, as DNA: TGCAGTTCCCGGAGCAGTGGGGCGGGAGAGACCCAGTACTTC. Translating gives CSSRSSGAGETQYF.